The T cell receptor beta chain described here comes from a study of T cell clonality in common variable immunodeficiency (dated by TCRdb to between 2015 and 2017). General findings and caveats noted by the study authors: Compared with healthy controls, CVID subjects showed increased TCRbeta clonality (t-test p = 0.018), a feature most characteristic of about a third of subjects. According to the authors, figuring out what caused the increased clonality in CVID would require sequencing the repertoires of T cell subpopulations. Fewer deletions and N-nucleotide insertions were reportedly observed in CVID TCRbeta sequences, and highly modified clones with 13 or more V deletions were reportedly absent from CVID TCRbeta sequences. Correlations of repertoire features with clinical complications were constrained by heterogeneity among patients within the CVID cohort. Healthy controls shared more TCRbeta clones with each other than CVID subjects shared among themselves (p < 0.0001). Even though DNA input was equal, the average per sample came to 80,000 to 100,000 unique sequences for controls compared with around 33,000 for CVID samples.

For sequencing input, CVID and control samples contributed equivalent amounts of genomic DNA. For every sample, a 60 bp segment covering the rearranged TCRbeta CDR3 region was amplified and then sequenced. The immunoSEQ assay, a bias-corrected multiplex PCR combined with high-throughput sequencing, was used to amplify TCRbeta. The authors processed their data as follows. Every unique nucleotide sequence was considered a clone and was annotated with V, D and J genes, copy number and frequency. Sequences were labeled productive if in frame, and non-productive if out of frame or containing stop codons. Clonality was calculated from Shannon's entropy as previously described. The predicted amino acid sequences of productive clones were used to derive mean CDR3 Kyte-Doolittle hydropathy. Hierarchical clustering of scaled V gene usage was performed with the R hclust function using Manhattan distance and complete linkage. Sharing of clones by CDR3 amino acid sequence was evaluated through resampling of 12 repertoires per group over 100 rounds. The repertoires were searched for roughly 69 published EBV-specific and approximately 250 published CMV-specific TCRbeta sequences. Two CVID samples yielding fewer than 10,000 sequences were excluded from analysis, leaving approximately 40 CVID repertoires. Not all clones reach the TCRdb copy of this immuneACCESS table, which keeps in-frame sequences only. Checked studies attribute under half of the gap to unresolved V genes and leave the rest unexplained. D and trimming were read from the DNA, whereas the V and J calls and clone size are those reported in that table. The table puts some 11,000 clones in this sample, none counted just once. In total, the top ten clones hold roughly 6.9% of the sample.

A note on this clone: There is no known antigen for this receptor. From the germline J gene comes the end of the CDR3, since the read stops 3 residues before it.

The germline V gene (reference sequence) supplies CDR1 SEHNR and CDR2 FQNEAQ. The CDR3 spans 15 residues, from the cysteine through the phenylalanine. The DNA has 36 bases, all within the CDR3, and is read from base 1. The V end gives up 5 bases and the J end 5 bases, leaving 8 bases in the junction not matched to a gene. Standard criteria, namely reduction of serum IgG, IgA and/or IgM below the normal range together with specific antibody deficiency, were applied for the diagnosis of CVID. There were approximately 46 subjects in the CVID group (about 29 male and around 15 female), ranging in age from roughly 9 to 65 years, with a mean age of roughly 40. Predominantly Caucasian heritage was noted among both the CVID patients and the healthy controls. All CVID subjects had received replacement immunoglobulin therapy for at least one year at the time of study participation. At blood collection, none of the CVID subjects was ill or on immunomodulatory or immunosuppressive medication. Heparinized peripheral whole blood samples of 5 to 8 ml were collected from each donor. Genomic DNA from adults with common variable immune deficiency (CVID) and from healthy adult controls was the source for sequencing TCRbeta CDR3 repertoires. Diluted blood was density-centrifuged over Hypaque 1077 or Ficoll-Paque to isolate peripheral blood mononuclear cells. Genomic DNA was obtained from unsorted mononuclear cells using either Qiagen column purification or a centrifugation-based method.

The material sequenced was peripheral blood mononuclear cells. The chain is made from TRBV7-9 and TRBJ1-4; 7 bases in between match TRBD1. This clonotype was obtained from a human donor with common variable immunodeficiency. The CDR3 DNA, read in part, is TGTGCCAGCAGCCCCGGACAGGAGGGCAATGAAAAA. It translates as CASSPGQEGNEK. From start to end, the CDR3 is CASSPGQEGNEKLFF.